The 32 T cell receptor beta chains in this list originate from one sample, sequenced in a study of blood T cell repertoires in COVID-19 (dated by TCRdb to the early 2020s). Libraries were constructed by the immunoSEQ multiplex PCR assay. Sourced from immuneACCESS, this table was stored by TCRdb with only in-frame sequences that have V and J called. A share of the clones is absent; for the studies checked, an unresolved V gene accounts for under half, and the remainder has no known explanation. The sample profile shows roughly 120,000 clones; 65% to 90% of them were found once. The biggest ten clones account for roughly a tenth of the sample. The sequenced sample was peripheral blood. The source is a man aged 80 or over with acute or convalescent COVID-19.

The CDR3 DNA reads TGCGCCAGCACCGCTAGCGGGGGCTCCTACAATGAGCAGTTCTTC. It encodes CASTASGGSYNEQFF. V usage is TRBV5-1 and J usage is TRBJ2-1; 10 nucleotides line up with TRBD2. The V and J ends lost 6 bases and 0 bases, in that order; junction bases with no gene match: 3. In germline, CDR1 is SGHRS, CDR2 YFSETQ. The CDR3 runs 15 residues.

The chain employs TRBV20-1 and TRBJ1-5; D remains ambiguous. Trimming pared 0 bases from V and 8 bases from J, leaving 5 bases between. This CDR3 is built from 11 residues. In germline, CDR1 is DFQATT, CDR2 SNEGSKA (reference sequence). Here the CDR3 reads CSARDSEPQHF. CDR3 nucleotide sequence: TGCAGTGCTAGAGATTCGGAGCCCCAGCATTTT.

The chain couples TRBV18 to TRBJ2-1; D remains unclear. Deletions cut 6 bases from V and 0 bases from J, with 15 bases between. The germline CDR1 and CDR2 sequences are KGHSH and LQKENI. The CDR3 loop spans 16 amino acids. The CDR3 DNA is TGTGCCAGCTCGCCGCAGAGACTGAGCTCCTACAATGAGCAGTTCTTC. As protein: CASSPQRLSSYNEQFF.

CDR3 residues: CASSPSGYTGELFF. In nucleotides, the CDR3 is TGTGCCAGTAGTCCTTCGGGGTACACCGGGGAGCTGTTTTTT. The chain has TRBV19 and TRBJ2-2, with D tentatively TRBD2 (5 bases). This CDR3 is built from 14 residues. Trimming shortened V by 5 bases and J by 3 bases, and 10 bases separated the two germline ends. Germline CDR1 LNHDA, CDR2 SQIVND (reference sequence).

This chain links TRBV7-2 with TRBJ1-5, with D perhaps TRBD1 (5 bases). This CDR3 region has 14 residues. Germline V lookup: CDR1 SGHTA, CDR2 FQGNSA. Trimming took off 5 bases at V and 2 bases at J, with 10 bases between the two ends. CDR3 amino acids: CASSTPGGNQPQHF. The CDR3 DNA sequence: TGTGCCAGCAGCACTCCGGGGGGCAATCAGCCCCAGCATTTT.

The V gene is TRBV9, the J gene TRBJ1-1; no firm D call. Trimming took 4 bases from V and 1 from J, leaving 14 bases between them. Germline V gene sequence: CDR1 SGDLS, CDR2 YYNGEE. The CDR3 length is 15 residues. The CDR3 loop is CASSPPGQENTEAFF. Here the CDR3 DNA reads TGTGCCAGCAGCCCCCCTGGGCAGGAGAACACTGAAGCTTTCTTT.

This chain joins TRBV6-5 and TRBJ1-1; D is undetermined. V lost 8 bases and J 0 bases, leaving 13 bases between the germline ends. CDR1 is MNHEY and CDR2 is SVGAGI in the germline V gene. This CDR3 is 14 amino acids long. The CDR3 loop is CASSGYGLNTEAFF. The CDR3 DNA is TGTGCCAGCTCTGGATATGGGCTGAACACTGAAGCTTTCTTT.

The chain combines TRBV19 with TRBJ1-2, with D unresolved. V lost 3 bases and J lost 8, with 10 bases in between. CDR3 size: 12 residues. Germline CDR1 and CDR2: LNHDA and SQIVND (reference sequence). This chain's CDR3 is CASSMIASGYTF. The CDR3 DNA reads TGTGCCAGTAGTATGATTGCAAGCGGCTACACCTTC.

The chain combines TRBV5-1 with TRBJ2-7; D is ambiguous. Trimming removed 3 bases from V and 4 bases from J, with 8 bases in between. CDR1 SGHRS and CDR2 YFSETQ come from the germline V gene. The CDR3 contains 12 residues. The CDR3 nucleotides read TGCGCCAGCAGCTCCTCCGGGTACGAGCAGTACTTC. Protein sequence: CASSSSGYEQYF.

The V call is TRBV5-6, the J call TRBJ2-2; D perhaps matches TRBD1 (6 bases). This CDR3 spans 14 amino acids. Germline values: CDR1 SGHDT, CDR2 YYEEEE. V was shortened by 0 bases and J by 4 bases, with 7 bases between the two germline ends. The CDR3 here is CASSLGQVTGELFF. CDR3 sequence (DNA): TGTGCCAGCAGCTTGGGACAGGTCACCGGGGAGCTGTTTTTT.

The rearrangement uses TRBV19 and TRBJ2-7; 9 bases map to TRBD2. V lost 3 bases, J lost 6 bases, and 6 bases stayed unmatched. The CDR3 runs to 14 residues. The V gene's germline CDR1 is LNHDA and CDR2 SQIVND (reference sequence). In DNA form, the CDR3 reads TGTGCCAGTAGTATGGGGCTAGCGGGAATCGAGCAGTACTTC. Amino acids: CASSMGLAGIEQYF.

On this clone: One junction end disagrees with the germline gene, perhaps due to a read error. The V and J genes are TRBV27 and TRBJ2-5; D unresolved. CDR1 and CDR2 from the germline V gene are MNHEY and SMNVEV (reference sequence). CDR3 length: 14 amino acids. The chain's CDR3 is CASSLSRVQETQYF. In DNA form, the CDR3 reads TGTGCCAGCAGTCTATCACGGGTCCAAGAGACCCAGTACTTC.

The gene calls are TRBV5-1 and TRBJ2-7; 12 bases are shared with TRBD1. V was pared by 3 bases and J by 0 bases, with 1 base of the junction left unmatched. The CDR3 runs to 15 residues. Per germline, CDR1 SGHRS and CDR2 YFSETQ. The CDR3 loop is CASSWGQGASYEQYF. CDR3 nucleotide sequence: TGCGCCAGCAGCTGGGGACAGGGGGCCTCCTACGAGCAGTACTTC.

Here the CDR3 DNA reads TGTGCCAGTAGTATAGAGCGGACAGGGGGAGAGACCCAGTACTTC. This sequence encodes CASSIERTGGETQYF. The chain couples TRBV19 to TRBJ2-5; 10 bases are shared with TRBD1. CDR1 and CDR2 (germline): LNHDA, SQIVND (reference sequence). The CDR3 length is 15 residues. V gave up 0 bases and J gave up 4 bases; unmatched junction bases: 2.

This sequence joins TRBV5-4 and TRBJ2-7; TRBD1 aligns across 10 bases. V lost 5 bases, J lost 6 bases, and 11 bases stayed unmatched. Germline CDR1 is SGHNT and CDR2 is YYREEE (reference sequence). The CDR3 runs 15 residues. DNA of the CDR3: TGTGCCAGCAGTCGTCCGGGACAGGGGTCGGGCGAGCAGTACTTC. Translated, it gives CASSRPGQGSGEQYF. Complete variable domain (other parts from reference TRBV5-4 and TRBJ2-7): ETGVTQSPTHLIKTRGQQVTLRCSSQSGHNTVSWYQQALGQGPQFIFQYYREEENGRGNFPPRFSGLQFPNYSSELNVNALELDDSALYLCASSRPGQGSGEQYFGPGTRLTVT.

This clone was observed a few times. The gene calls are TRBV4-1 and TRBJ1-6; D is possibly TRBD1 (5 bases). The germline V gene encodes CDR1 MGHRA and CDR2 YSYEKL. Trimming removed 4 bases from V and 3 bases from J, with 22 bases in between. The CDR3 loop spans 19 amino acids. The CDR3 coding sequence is TGCGCCAGCAGCCCAGGGCGGGCGGAGGGGCGCTTCTATAATTCACCCCTCCACTTT. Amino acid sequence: CASSPGRAEGRFYNSPLHF.

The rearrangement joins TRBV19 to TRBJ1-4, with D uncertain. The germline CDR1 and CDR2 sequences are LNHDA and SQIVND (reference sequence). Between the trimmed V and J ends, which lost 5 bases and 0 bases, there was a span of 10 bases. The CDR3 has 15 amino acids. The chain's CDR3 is CASSPSTATNEKLFF. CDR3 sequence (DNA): TGTGCCAGTAGTCCCTCCACAGCAACTAATGAAAAACTGTTTTTT.

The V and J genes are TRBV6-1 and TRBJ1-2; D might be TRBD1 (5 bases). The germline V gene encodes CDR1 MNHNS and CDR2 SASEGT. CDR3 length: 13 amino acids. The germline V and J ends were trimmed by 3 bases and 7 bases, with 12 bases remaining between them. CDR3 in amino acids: CASSEPGIGGYTF. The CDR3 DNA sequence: TGTGCCAGCAGTGAGCCAGGGATAGGTGGCTACACCTTC.

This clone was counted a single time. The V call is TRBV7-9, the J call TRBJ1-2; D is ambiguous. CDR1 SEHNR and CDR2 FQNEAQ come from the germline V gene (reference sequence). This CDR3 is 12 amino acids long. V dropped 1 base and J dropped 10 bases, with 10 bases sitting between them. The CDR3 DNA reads TGTGCCAGCAGCTTAGAGGCCACAGTCTACACCTTC. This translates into CASSLEATVYTF.

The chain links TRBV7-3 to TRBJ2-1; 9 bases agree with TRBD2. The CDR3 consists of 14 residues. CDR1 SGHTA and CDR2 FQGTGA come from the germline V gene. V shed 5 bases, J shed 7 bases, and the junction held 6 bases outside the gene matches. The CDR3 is CASSAGLAINEQFF. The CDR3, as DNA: TGTGCCAGCAGCGCGGGACTAGCAATTAATGAGCAGTTCTTC. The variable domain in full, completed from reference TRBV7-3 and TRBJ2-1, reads GAGVSQTPSNKVTEKGKYVELRCDPISGHTALYWYRQSLGQGPEFLIYFQGTGAADDSGLPNDRFFAVRPEGSVSTLKIQRTERGDSAVYLCASSAGLAINEQFFGPGTRLTVL.

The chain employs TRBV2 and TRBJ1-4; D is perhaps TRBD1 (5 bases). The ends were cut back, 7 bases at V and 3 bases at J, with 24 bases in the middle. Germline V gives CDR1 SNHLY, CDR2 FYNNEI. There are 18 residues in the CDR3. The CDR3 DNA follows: TGTGCCAGCATCCGGAGGGTACGGGACGAAACCTCTAATGAAAAACTGTTTTTT. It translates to CASIRRVRDETSNEKLFF.

CDR3 DNA sequence: TGTGCCAGCTCACCAATGGAGGGTAACGAGCAGTACTTC. This gives the protein CASSPMEGNEQYF. The rearrangement joins TRBV18 to TRBJ2-7; TRBD2 is a possible D gene (6 bases). This CDR3 comprises 13 residues. Germline CDR1 and CDR2: KGHSH and LQKENI. Trimming cost V 2 bases and J 5 bases, with 10 bases left between them.

DNA for the CDR3: TGTGCCAGCAGCCTCTTAGGGCCAGGGGGATATTCACCCCTCCACTTT. Translated: CASSLLGPGGYSPLHF. The chain couples TRBV7-6 to TRBJ1-6; TRBD1 aligns across 7 bases. The trim removed 5 bases at V and 8 bases at J, leaving 12 bases unmatched. Per germline, CDR1 SGHVS and CDR2 FNYEAQ. This CDR3 has 16 residues.

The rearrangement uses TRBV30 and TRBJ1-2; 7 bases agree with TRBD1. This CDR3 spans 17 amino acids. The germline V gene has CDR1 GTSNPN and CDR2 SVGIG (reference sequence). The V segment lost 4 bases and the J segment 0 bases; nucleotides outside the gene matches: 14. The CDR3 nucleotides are TGTGCCTGGAAAAGTAAGACAGGGAAGGGACCTAACTATGGCTACACCTTC. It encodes CAWKSKTGKGPNYGYTF.

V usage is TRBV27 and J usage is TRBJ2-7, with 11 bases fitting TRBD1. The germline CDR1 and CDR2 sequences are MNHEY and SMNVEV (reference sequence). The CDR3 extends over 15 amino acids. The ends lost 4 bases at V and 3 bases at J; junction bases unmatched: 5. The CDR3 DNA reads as TGTGCCAGCAGTTATAGTGGGACAGGGGGCTACGAGCAGTACTTC. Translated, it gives CASSYSGTGGYEQYF.

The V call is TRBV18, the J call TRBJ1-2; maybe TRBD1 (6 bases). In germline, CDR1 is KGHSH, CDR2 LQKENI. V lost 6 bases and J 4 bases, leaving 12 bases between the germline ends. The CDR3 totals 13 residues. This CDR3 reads CASSLDRVYGYTF. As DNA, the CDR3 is TGTGCCAGCTCCCTGGACAGAGTCTATGGCTACACCTTC.

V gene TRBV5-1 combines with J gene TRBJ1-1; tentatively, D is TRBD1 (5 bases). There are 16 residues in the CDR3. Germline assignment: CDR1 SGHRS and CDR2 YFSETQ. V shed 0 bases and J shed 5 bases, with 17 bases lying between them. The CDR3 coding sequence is TGCGCCAGCAGCTTGGTTAGTCCGCAGGGTCGAACTGAAGCTTTCTTT. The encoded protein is CASSLVSPQGRTEAFF. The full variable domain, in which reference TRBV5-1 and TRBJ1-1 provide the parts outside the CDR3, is KAGVTQTPRYLIKTRGQQVTLSCSPISGHRSVSWYQQTPGQGLQFLFEYFSETQRNKGNFPGRFSGRQFSNSRSEMNVSTLELGDSALYLCASSLVSPQGRTEAFFGQGTRLTVV.

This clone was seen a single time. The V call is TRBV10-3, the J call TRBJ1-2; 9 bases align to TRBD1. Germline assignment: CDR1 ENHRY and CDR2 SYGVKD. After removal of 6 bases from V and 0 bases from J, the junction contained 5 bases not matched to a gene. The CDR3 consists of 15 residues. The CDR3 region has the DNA TGTGCCATCAGGTCGACAGGGGGAGCTAACTATGGCTACACCTTC. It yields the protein CAIRSTGGANYGYTF.

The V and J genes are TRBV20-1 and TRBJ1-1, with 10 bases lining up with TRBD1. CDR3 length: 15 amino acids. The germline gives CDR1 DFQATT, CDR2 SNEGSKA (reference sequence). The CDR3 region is CSPSPGTGVNTEAFF. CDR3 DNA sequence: TGCAGCCCTAGTCCCGGGACAGGGGTGAACACTGAAGCTTTCTTT.

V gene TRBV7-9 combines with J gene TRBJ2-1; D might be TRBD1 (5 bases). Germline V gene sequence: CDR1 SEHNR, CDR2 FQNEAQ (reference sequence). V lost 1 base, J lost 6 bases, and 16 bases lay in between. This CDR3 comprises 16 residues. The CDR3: CASSLEGKWASNEQFF. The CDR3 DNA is TGTGCCAGCAGCTTAGAGGGGAAGTGGGCCTCCAATGAGCAGTTCTTC. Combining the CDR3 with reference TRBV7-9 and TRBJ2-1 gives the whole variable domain DTGVSQNPRHKITKRGQNVTFRCDPISEHNRLYWYRQTLGQGPEFLTYFQNEAQLEKSRLLSDRFSAERPKGSFSTLEIQRTEQGDSAMYLCASSLEGKWASNEQFFGPGTRLTVL.

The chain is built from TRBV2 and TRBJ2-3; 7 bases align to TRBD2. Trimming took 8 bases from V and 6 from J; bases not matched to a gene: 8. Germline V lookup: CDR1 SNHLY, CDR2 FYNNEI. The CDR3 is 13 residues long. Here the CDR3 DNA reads TGTGCCAGCGAATTCTTCGGGGGGGATACGCAGTATTTT. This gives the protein CASEFFGGDTQYF.

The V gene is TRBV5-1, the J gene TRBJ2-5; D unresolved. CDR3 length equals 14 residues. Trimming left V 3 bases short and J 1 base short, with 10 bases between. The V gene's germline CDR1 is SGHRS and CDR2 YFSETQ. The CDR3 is CASSSRLSQETQYF. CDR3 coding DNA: TGCGCCAGCAGCTCCCGACTCTCCCAAGAGACCCAGTACTTC.